Below are 21 T cell receptor beta chains sequenced from a single sample in a study of T cell responses to AZD1222 COVID-19 vaccine (dated by TCRdb to the early 2020s). The library was produced with the immunoSEQ multiplex PCR assay. This immuneACCESS table, as held by TCRdb, lists in-frame sequences with V and J called but not all clones. Of the missing ones, under half trace to an unresolved V gene in checked studies; the others have no known cause. The sample yields some 130,000 clones; approximately 92% were counted once. The leading ten clones occupy approximately 7% of the sample. Read against the paper, the sample's time point label means: about 28 days (+/-7) after the second vaccine dose. The source was peripheral blood, collected 28 days after the second AZD1222 dose. Source of these receptors: an adult who received the AZD1222 COVID-19 vaccine.

The V call is TRBV18, the J call TRBJ1-2; 10 bases fit TRBD1. The CDR3 has 15 amino acids. CDR1 and CDR2 (germline): KGHSH, LQKENI. The junction had 5 bases not matched to a gene; V was cut back by 3 bases and J by 4 bases. The CDR3 protein is CASSPMGQGSYGYTF. In nucleotides, the CDR3 is TGTGCCAGCTCACCTATGGGACAGGGGAGCTATGGCTACACCTTC.

The chain has TRBV30 and TRBJ1-2; 8 nucleotides line up with TRBD1. CDR3 length: 13 amino acids. The germline V gene has CDR1 GTSNPN and CDR2 SVGIG (reference sequence). The trim removed 1 base at V and 3 bases at J, leaving 1 base unmatched. This chain's CDR3 is CAWSAGGDYGYTF. The DNA for the CDR3 is TGTGCCTGGAGTGCAGGGGGCGACTATGGCTACACCTTC.

This chain links TRBV6-2 or TRBV6-3 with TRBJ1-5, with 8 nucleotides matching TRBD1. CDR3 length: 14 residues. V shed 2 bases, J shed 6 bases, and the junction held 3 bases outside the gene matches. Germline lookup yields CDR1 MNHEY and CDR2 SVGEGT. The chain's CDR3 is CASSYGQGTQPQHF. DNA of the CDR3: TGTGCCAGCAGTTACGGACAGGGCACTCAGCCCCAGCATTTT.

This rearrangement joins TRBV28 to TRBJ1-6, with 7 bases lining up with TRBD1. Trimming at V came to 2 bases and at J to 7 bases, leaving 2 bases not matched to a gene. Germline V CDR1 and CDR2: MDHEN, SYDVKM. The CDR3 length is 14 residues. CDR3 sequence (DNA): TGTGCCAGCAGTTTAGTCAGGGGGAATTCACCCCTCCACTTT. It translates to CASSLVRGNSPLHF.

The chain couples TRBV9 to TRBJ2-5; D gene unclear. The CDR3 loop spans 15 amino acids. Germline values: CDR1 SGDLS, CDR2 YYNGEE. Trimming stripped 0 bases from V and 1 base from J, with 10 bases between. The CDR3 DNA reads TGTGCCAGCAGCGTAGGCCGGCATCCCCAAGAGACCCAGTACTTC. It is translated as CASSVGRHPQETQYF. The full variable domain, completed using reference TRBV9 and TRBJ2-5, is DSGVTQTPKHLITATGQRVTLRCSPRSGDLSVYWYQQSLDQGLQFLIQYYNGEERAKGNILERFSAQQFPDLHSELNLSSLELGDSALYFCASSVGRHPQETQYFGPGTRLLVL.

This chain joins TRBV12-3 or TRBV12-4 and TRBJ2-7, with D possibly TRBD2 on 6 matching bases. The V and J ends lost 6 bases and 0 bases respectively, with 9 bases between them. This CDR3 has 13 residues. CDR3 sequence (DNA): TGTGCCAGCAGCCGGCGGGGCTCCTACGAGCAGTACTTC. Translation gives CASSRRGSYEQYF.

This clone showed up just once. V usage is TRBV6-2 or TRBV6-3 and J usage is TRBJ2-7; D may be TRBD1 or TRBD2 (5 bases each). The CDR3 totals 17 residues. Germline V lookup: CDR1 MNHEY, CDR2 SVGEGT. V dropped 2 bases and J dropped 3 bases, with 20 bases sitting between them. The CDR3 here is CASSYPLDAGTNYEQYF. CDR3 DNA: TGTGCCAGCAGTTACCCCTTGGATGCCGGGACCAACTACGAGCAGTACTTC.

The CDR3 sequence: CASSWGVGNQPQHF. The CDR3 nucleotides read TGTGCCAGCAGTTGGGGTGTCGGTAATCAGCCCCAGCATTTT. The chain uses TRBV28 and TRBJ1-5, with D hard to call. V was trimmed by 4 bases and J by 4 bases, leaving 11 bases between them. The CDR3 consists of 14 residues. Germline V gene lookup returns CDR1 MDHEN and CDR2 SYDVKM.

The chain combines TRBV7-2 with TRBJ1-2, with TRBD1 matching 10 bases. J was trimmed by 5 bases and V by 1 base; bases with no gene match: 1. This CDR3 contains 14 residues. The germline V gene has CDR1 SGHTA and CDR2 FQGNSA. The CDR3 protein is CASSLGTGGYGYTF. The CDR3 DNA sequence: TGTGCCAGCAGCTTAGGGACAGGGGGTTATGGCTACACCTTC.

This rearrangement joins TRBV7-3 to TRBJ2-2; D could derive from TRBD1 or TRBD2 (6 bases each). The CDR3 contains 20 residues. The V gene's germline CDR1 is SGHTA and CDR2 FQGTGA. With 1 base removed from V and 7 bases from J, the gap between germline ends came to 28 bases. The chain's CDR3 is CASSLIGLEPGAREIGELFF. In DNA form, the CDR3 reads TGTGCCAGCAGCTTAATCGGTCTAGAACCGGGGGCGAGGGAAATCGGGGAGCTGTTTTTT.

The CDR3 region is CASSLAVGGLYGYTF. The CDR3 nucleotides read TGTGCCAGCAGCTTAGCGGTAGGGGGGCTCTATGGCTACACCTTC. The chain couples TRBV7-2 to TRBJ1-2; D is perhaps TRBD1 (6 bases). This CDR3 contains 15 residues. Germline loops: CDR1 SGHTA, CDR2 FQGNSA. The V gene lost 0 bases and the J gene lost 4 bases, with 12 bases spanning the gap.

This chain links TRBV5-1 with TRBJ1-1, with 12 bases matching TRBD1. V dropped 4 bases and J dropped 5; count of bases not matched to a gene: 15. Germline values: CDR1 SGHRS, CDR2 YFSETQ. The CDR3 spans 18 residues. Here the CDR3 reads CASSLRVPGQGAWTEAFF. The DNA of the CDR3 is TGCGCCAGCAGCCTACGAGTCCCGGGACAGGGGGCATGGACTGAAGCTTTCTTT.

The chain recombines TRBV7-9 with TRBJ1-6; tentatively, D is TRBD1 (5 bases). Germline CDR1 reads SEHNR; CDR2 reads FQNEAQ (reference sequence). Trimming shortened V by 6 bases and J by 0 bases, and 12 bases separated the two germline ends. The CDR3 has 16 amino acids. DNA of the CDR3: TGTGCCAGCAGGCACTCAGGGAGCTCCTATAATTCACCCCTCCACTTT. The encoded protein is CASRHSGSSYNSPLHF.

The V gene is TRBV7-2, the J gene TRBJ2-7; 12 bases map to TRBD2. J gave up 2 bases and V 5 bases, and 10 bases lay outside the gene matches. This CDR3 region has 17 residues. Per germline, CDR1 SGHTA and CDR2 FQGNSA. Written as DNA, the CDR3 is TGTGCCAGCAGCAGACAGACGACTAGCGGGGGAGCCTACGAGCAGTACTTC. Translation: CASSRQTTSGGAYEQYF.

The chain links TRBV10-3 to TRBJ1-2; D remains unclear. CDR3 length: 10 residues. Deletions cut 10 bases from V and 3 bases from J, with 6 bases between. Germline values: CDR1 ENHRY, CDR2 SYGVKD. CDR3 sequence (DNA): TGTGCCACGTTTGACTATGGCTACACCTTC. As protein: CATFDYGYTF.

The J gene is TRBJ1-5, the V gene TRBV27; 8 bases fit TRBD1. With 4 bases clipped from V and 7 bases from J, the junction kept 6 bases outside the gene matches. The CDR3 extends over 14 amino acids. Germline V gene sequence: CDR1 MNHEY, CDR2 SMNVEV (reference sequence). The CDR3 region has the DNA TGTGCCAGCAGTTCAACAGGGGGAAGACAGCCCCAGCATTTT. Its translation is CASSSTGGRQPQHF.

This sequence joins TRBV24-1 and TRBJ2-7; D is unresolved. Per germline, CDR1 KGHDR and CDR2 SFDVKD. Deletions cut 12 bases from V and 0 bases from J, with 20 bases between. The CDR3 totals 15 residues. The CDR3 DNA follows: TGTGCCTCCCTTGAGACCCAGTTTTACTCCTACGAGCAGTACTTC. It codes for CASLETQFYSYEQYF.

This rearrangement joins TRBV10-3 to TRBJ1-1, with D perhaps TRBD1 (6 bases). This CDR3 is built from 17 residues. V lost 5 bases to trimming and J lost 0 bases, with 19 bases between them. Germline-derived CDR1 and CDR2 are ENHRY and SYGVKD. The CDR3 reads CAISTYDRLLMNTEAFF. The CDR3 DNA sequence: TGTGCCATCAGTACTTACGACAGGCTTCTCATGAACACTGAAGCTTTCTTT.

The chain uses TRBV28 and TRBJ1-2; the match to TRBD1 covers 7 bases. Germline V gene data show CDR1 as MDHEN and CDR2 as SYDVKM. The CDR3 sequence is 13 residues long. Trimming removed 3 bases from V and 8 bases from J; junction bases left unmatched: 6. The CDR3 spells CASSLEGAPGYTF. As DNA, the CDR3 is TGTGCCAGCAGTTTGGAGGGGGCGCCAGGCTACACCTTC.

As DNA, the CDR3 is TGCAGTGCTAGTCAGGGGTATGGGCAGCCCCAGCATTTT. Protein product: CSASQGYGQPQHF. The gene calls are TRBV20-1 and TRBJ1-5; maybe TRBD1 (6 bases). The CDR3 has 13 residues. The ends were cut back, 3 bases at V and 7 bases at J, with 13 bases in the middle. Germline lookup yields CDR1 DFQATT and CDR2 SNEGSKA (reference sequence).

The J gene is TRBJ2-5, the V gene TRBV5-1; D might be TRBD2 (5 bases). Trimming left V 4 bases short and J 2 bases short, with 12 bases between. Germline lookup yields CDR1 SGHRS and CDR2 YFSETQ. The CDR3 length is 14 residues. DNA of the CDR3: TGCGCCAGCAGCCGAGACGGGGAACAAGAGACCCAGTACTTC. This encodes CASSRDGEQETQYF.